The rows below give T cell receptor beta chains drawn from one sample of a study of vaccination and CD4 T cells after COVID-19. TCRdb ran MiXCR on the PCR reads and lists one entry per CDR3 protein. The sample yields about 18,000 distinct CDR3 sequences, around two thirds seen once. Source: CD4+ T cells from blood, taken before SARS-CoV-2 vaccination. These receptor sequences come from a human donor who had recovered from COVID-19. Each CDR3 is given with its conserved first and last residue. D genes are given only for firm matches. The listing skips clone size in some rows; elsewhere it reads once, few, many or a size class.

cdr3_nt cdr3_aa j_call clone_size v_call d_call cdr3_length
TGTGCCAGCAGCCCTGGGGCTAGCGGGGCCTCAGATACGCAGTATTTT CASSPGASGASDTQYF TRBJ2-3 NA TRBV7-2 TRBD2 16
TGTGCCACCAGATCGACAGGGGAACTCTACGAGCAGTACTTC CATRSTGELYEQYF TRBJ2-7 NA TRBV24-1 TRBD1 14
TGTGCCAGCAGTACGGGACTCGGAGGAGATACGCAGTATTTT CASSTGLGGDTQYF TRBJ2-3 NA TRBV12-3/TRBV12-4 NA 14
TGCAGTGCTAACAGGCAGTTGGGGCAGGAGACCCAGTACTTC CSANRQLGQETQYF TRBJ2-5 NA TRBV20-1 NA 14
TGCAGTGCTAGAGATTACCGGACTAGCGGGGTCACAGATACGCAGTATTTT CSARDYRTSGVTDTQYF TRBJ2-3 NA TRBV20-1 TRBD2 17
TGCAGTGCGTATTATACAGGGTTGAGAGAGACCCAGTACTTC CSAYYTGLRETQYF TRBJ2-5 NA TRBV20-1 NA 14
TGTGCCAGCAGCGATGCGCGACTTGGGACCCAGTACTTC CASSDARLGTQYF TRBJ2-5 NA TRBV6-1 NA 13
TGTGCCAGCAGGGAGACAGGGGCTTATGGCTACACCTTC CASRETGAYGYTF TRBJ1-2 few TRBV6-1 TRBD1 13
TGTGCCAGCAGCTTATACGTCGGGGGAAACACCGGGGAGCTGTTTTTT CASSLYVGGNTGELFF TRBJ2-2 NA TRBV7-2 NA 16
TGTGCCAGCAGCCAAGTCCGGAGTGACAATGAGCAGTTCTTC CASSQVRSDNEQFF TRBJ2-1 NA TRBV14 NA 14
TGTGCCAGTAGTCTCCTAGCGGGAGCCCGCGAGCAGTACTTC CASSLLAGAREQYF TRBJ2-7 few TRBV19 TRBD2 14
TGCAGCTACCCCCGCGGGGGGGAGCTGTTTTTT CSYPRGGELFF TRBJ2-2 few TRBV20-1 NA 11
TGTGCCAGCGGCGACAGGGGTGCAGATACGCAGTATTTT CASGDRGADTQYF TRBJ2-3 NA TRBV6-1 TRBD1 13
TGTGCCAGCAGTTCCAACAGGGGTCAGGGTTCACCCCTCCACTTT CASSSNRGQGSPLHF TRBJ1-6 few TRBV12-3/TRBV12-4 TRBD1 15
TGCGCCAGCAGCCCGGACAGGGGGAGCTATGGCTACACCTTC CASSPDRGSYGYTF TRBJ1-2 NA TRBV5-1 TRBD1 14
TGTGCCAGCAGTTTATCTGGGGGTGTTGAGCAGTTCTTC CASSLSGGVEQFF TRBJ2-1 NA TRBV28 NA 13
TGTGCCAGCAGTCGGCAAGGACTAGCGGGAGCGAGGGATACGCAGTATTTT CASSRQGLAGARDTQYF TRBJ2-3 NA TRBV6-1 TRBD2 17
TGCGCCAGCCGGTTCGAGGACAGGGGCATCAATCAGCCCCAGCATTTT CASRFEDRGINQPQHF TRBJ1-5 NA TRBV10-1 TRBD1 16
TGTGCCAGCAGCTTAGCGCCAGATAACTATGGCTACACCTTC CASSLAPDNYGYTF TRBJ1-2 NA TRBV7-2 NA 14
TGCAGTGCTAGAAGGGGGCGGGGAGCGGGAAAGTACAATGAGCAGTTCTTC CSARRGRGAGKYNEQFF TRBJ2-1 NA TRBV20-1 NA 17
TGTGCCAGCACCAGAGAAGCAGATACGCGGTATTTT CASTREADTRYF TRBJ2-3 NA TRBV7-9 NA 12
TGTGCCAGCTCCTCCATAACGGGACGGAATGTGTATGGCTACACCTTC CASSSITGRNVYGYTF TRBJ1-2 NA TRBV6-1 NA 16
TGTGCCAGCAGCCCCCAGGACAGGGGGCTTGGGCAGTACTTC CASSPQDRGLGQYF TRBJ2-7 NA TRBV7-6 TRBD1 14
TGCAGTGGTATCATCGGGATTAATCAGCCCCAGCATTTT CSGIIGINQPQHF TRBJ1-5 NA TRBV20-1 NA 13
TGTGCCAGCGGAACTTTGAACACTGAAGCTTTCTTT CASGTLNTEAFF TRBJ1-1 NA TRBV28 NA 12
TGTGCCAGCAGCCGCAGCGGGTACAGCTCCTACAATGAGCAGTTCTTC CASSRSGYSSYNEQFF TRBJ2-1 few TRBV6-2/TRBV6-3 NA 16
TGTGCCAGCAGTGCACGGGTACAGGGGAAGGTCGAAGCTTTCTTT CASSARVQGKVEAFF TRBJ1-1 once TRBV2 TRBD1 15
TGCAGTGCTAGAGAAGGTAGCGGGAATGAAGAGACCCAGTACTTC CSAREGSGNEETQYF TRBJ2-5 NA TRBV20-1 TRBD2 15
TGTGCCAGTAGTCGGACTCGAGGGACGCAGTATTTT CASSRTRGTQYF TRBJ2-3 NA TRBV19 NA 12
TGCAGTGCTCGGGGACCCGAACCCCTCGAGCAGTACTTC CSARGPEPLEQYF TRBJ2-7 few TRBV20-1 NA 13
TGCAGTGCGGACAGAAGTAACTCTGGGGCCAACGTCCTGACTTTC CSADRSNSGANVLTF TRBJ2-6 NA TRBV20-1 NA 15
TGCAGTGCTAGAGAAGTGGGTGCCAAAAACATTCAGTACTTC CSAREVGAKNIQYF TRBJ2-4 NA TRBV20-1 NA 14
TGTGCCAGCAGCCAAGCAAGCCTTCCGGGCAATCAGCCCCAGCATTTT CASSQASLPGNQPQHF TRBJ1-5 NA TRBV27 NA 16
TGTGCCAGCAGTGCAAACCGGGACAAAAACCTCAATGAGCAGTTCTTC CASSANRDKNLNEQFF TRBJ2-1 NA TRBV2 NA 16
TGTGCCAGCAGCTTTTTCGCCATCGCGGGAAACACAGATACGCAGTATTTT CASSFFAIAGNTDTQYF TRBJ2-3 once TRBV7-9 NA 17
TGTGCCACCAGTGACTGGGGGGACACTGAAGCTTTCTTT CATSDWGDTEAFF TRBJ1-1 NA TRBV24-1 NA 13
TGTGCCAGCAGTTTCCGCGGGATCCAAGAGACCCAGTACTTC CASSFRGIQETQYF TRBJ2-5 NA TRBV12-3/TRBV12-4 NA 14
TGTGCCACCCGTGGGACAGGGGGCTTAGACTATGGCTACACCTTC CATRGTGGLDYGYTF TRBJ1-2 NA TRBV10-3 TRBD1 15
TGCGCCAGCAGTGAGTCGGGGACAGGGGGCGAGCAGTACTTC CASSESGTGGEQYF TRBJ2-7 NA TRBV10-1 TRBD1 14
TGTGCCACTAGTCGGGGGGGGAGCTCTGGGGCCAACGTCCTGACTTTC CATSRGGSSGANVLTF TRBJ2-6 NA TRBV24-1 TRBD2 16
TGCAGTGCTACCCGGGACAGTAAGGCACCCCTCCACTTT CSATRDSKAPLHF TRBJ1-6 NA TRBV20-1 TRBD1 13
TGTGCCAGCAGTAGACGGGGACAGGGTACAGATACGCAGTATTTT CASSRRGQGTDTQYF TRBJ2-3 NA TRBV6-1 TRBD1 15
TGTGCCAGCAGTGAATGGGGAACCCATCACAATGAGCAGTTCTTC CASSEWGTHHNEQFF TRBJ2-1 NA TRBV25-1 NA 15
TGCGCCAGCAGCCCACAGGACCTGGTCGATGAGCAGTTCTTC CASSPQDLVDEQFF TRBJ2-1 NA TRBV5-1 NA 14
TGTGCCAGCAGTCAGGACTCGAACACCGGGGAGCTGTTTTTT CASSQDSNTGELFF TRBJ2-2 few TRBV5-4 NA 14
TGTGCCAGCAGCCCAGGTGGGAGCACAGATACGCAGTATTTT CASSPGGSTDTQYF TRBJ2-3 NA TRBV12-3/TRBV12-4 NA 14